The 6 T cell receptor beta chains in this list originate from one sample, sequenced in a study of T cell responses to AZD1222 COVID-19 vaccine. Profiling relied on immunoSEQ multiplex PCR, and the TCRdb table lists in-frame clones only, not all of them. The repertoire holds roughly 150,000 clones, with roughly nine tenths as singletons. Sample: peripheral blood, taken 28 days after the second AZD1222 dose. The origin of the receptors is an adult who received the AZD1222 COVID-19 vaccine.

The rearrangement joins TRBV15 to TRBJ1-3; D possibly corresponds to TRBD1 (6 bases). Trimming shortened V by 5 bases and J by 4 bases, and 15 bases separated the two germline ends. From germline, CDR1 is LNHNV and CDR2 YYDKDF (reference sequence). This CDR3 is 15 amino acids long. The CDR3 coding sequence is TGTGCCACCAGCCGCAGGGACATCGGGGGAAACACCATATATTTT. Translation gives CATSRRDIGGNTIYF.

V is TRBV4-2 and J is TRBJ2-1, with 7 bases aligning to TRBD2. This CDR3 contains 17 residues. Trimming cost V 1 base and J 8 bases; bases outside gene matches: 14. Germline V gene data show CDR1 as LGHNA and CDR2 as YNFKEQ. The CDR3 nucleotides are TGTGCCAGCAGCCAAGTGGGAGCGGGGACCTATACGGATGAGCAGTTCTTC. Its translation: CASSQVGAGTYTDEQFF.

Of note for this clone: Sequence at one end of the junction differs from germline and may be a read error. CDR3 DNA sequence: TGTGCCAGCAGCTTGGCGGGGGGGCCGGTCTTC. Protein: CASSLAGGPVF. This chain uses TRBV5-6 with TRBJ2-1; 8 nucleotides match TRBD2. Germline V lookup: CDR1 SGHDT, CDR2 YYEEEE. The CDR3 totals 11 residues. Complete variable domain (other parts from reference TRBV5-6 and TRBJ2-1): DAGVTQSPTHLIKTRGQQVTLRCSPKSGHDTVSWYQQALGQGPQFIFQYYEEEERQRGNFPDRFSGHQFPNYSSELNVNALLLGDSALYLCASSLAGGPVFGPGTRLTVL.

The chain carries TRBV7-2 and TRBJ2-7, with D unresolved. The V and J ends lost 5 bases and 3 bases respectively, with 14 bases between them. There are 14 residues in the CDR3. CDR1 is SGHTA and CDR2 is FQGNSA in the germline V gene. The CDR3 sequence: CASSPVPVLYEQYF. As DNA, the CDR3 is TGTGCCAGCAGCCCCGTCCCGGTTCTCTACGAGCAGTACTTC.

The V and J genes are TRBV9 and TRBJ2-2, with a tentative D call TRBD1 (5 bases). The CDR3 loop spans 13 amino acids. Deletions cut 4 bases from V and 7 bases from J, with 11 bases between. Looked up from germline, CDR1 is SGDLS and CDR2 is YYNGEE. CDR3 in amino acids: CASSLGVNGELFF. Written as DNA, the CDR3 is TGTGCCAGCAGCTTAGGGGTTAACGGGGAGCTGTTTTTT.

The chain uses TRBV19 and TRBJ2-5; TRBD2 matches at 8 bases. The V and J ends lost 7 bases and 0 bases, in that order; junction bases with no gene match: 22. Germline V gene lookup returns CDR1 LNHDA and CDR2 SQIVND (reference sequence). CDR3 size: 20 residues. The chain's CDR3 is CASTSRTIAGGYLYQETQYF. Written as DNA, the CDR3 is TGTGCCAGTACCTCCCGGACTATCGCGGGAGGTTACCTATACCAAGAGACCCAGTACTTC.